Below, 26 T cell receptor beta chains from the same sample are listed, as sequenced in a study of blood T cells in healthy people across ages. A sample-barcoded 5' primer and a J-beta primer mix were used in a second PCR of roughly 7 to 11 cycles. TCRdb reprocessed the 5' RACE reads with MiXCR, giving one entry per CDR3 protein. This table has 920,000 or so distinct CDR3 sequences, less than 50% appearing once. The material sequenced was blood. The receptors originated from a woman aged 60-70 years in good health.

The rearrangement joins TRBV29-1 to TRBJ2-3, with TRBD1 as a possible D gene (6 bases). This CDR3 region has 12 residues. V dropped 6 bases and J dropped 2 bases, with 9 bases sitting between them. Looked up from germline, CDR1 is SQVTM and CDR2 is ANQGSEA. CDR3 nucleotides: TGCAGCGTGAACAGGGACACAGATACGCAGTATTTT. Protein: CSVNRDTDTQYF.

This clonotype showed up just a few times. This chain uses TRBV20-1 with TRBJ2-3, with 9 nucleotides matching TRBD1. Germline CDR1 is DFQATT and CDR2 is SNEGSKA (reference sequence). The CDR3 is 14 amino acids. J gave up 2 bases and V 1 base, and 1 base lay outside the gene matches. CDR3 sequence: CSARGTGVTDTQYF. In DNA form, the CDR3 reads TGCAGTGCTAGAGGGACAGGGGTCACAGATACGCAGTATTTT.

This clonotype appeared a few times. The chain combines TRBV5-1 with TRBJ2-7; D uncertain. CDR1 is SGHRS, CDR2 YFSETQ, per germline. The CDR3 length is 15 residues. V was shortened by 0 bases and J by 1 base, with 11 bases between the two germline ends. The CDR3 sequence: CASSLEDDRSYEQYF. The CDR3 bases are TGCGCCAGCAGCTTGGAGGACGATCGATCCTACGAGCAGTACTTC.

This chain uses TRBV7-9 with TRBJ2-6; D possibly corresponds to TRBD1 (6 bases). Germline loops: CDR1 SEHNR, CDR2 FQNEAQ (reference sequence). CDR3 length equals 18 residues. Trimming pared 1 base from V and 6 bases from J, leaving 19 bases between. In nucleotides, the CDR3 is TGTGCCAGCAGCTTAGGTGGAATTGGGGGCGCGTCGGCCAACGTCCTGACTTTC. It is translated as CASSLGGIGGASANVLTF. Combining the CDR3 with reference TRBV7-9 and TRBJ2-6 gives the whole variable domain DTGVSQNPRHKITKRGQNVTFRCDPISEHNRLYWYRQTLGQGPEFLTYFQNEAQLEKSRLLSDRFSAERPKGSFSTLEIQRTEQGDSAMYLCASSLGGIGGASANVLTFGAGSRLTVL.

V and J are TRBV28 and TRBJ1-5; weak D call: TRBD1 (5 bases). Trimming pared 5 bases from V and 4 bases from J, leaving 18 bases between. CDR1 is MDHEN, CDR2 SYDVKM, per germline. CDR3 length: 16 amino acids. The CDR3 nucleotides are TGTGCCAGCAGTCTTCAAGGGGCAGGGAAGAATCAGCCCCAGCATTTT. Protein sequence: CASSLQGAGKNQPQHF.

This clonotype was observed a few times. This chain uses TRBV27 with TRBJ2-5; 7 bases match TRBD2. V lost 5 bases to trimming and J lost 3 bases; unmatched junction nucleotides: 12. CDR3 length: 16 amino acids. Germline V gene sequence: CDR1 MNHEY, CDR2 SMNVEV (reference sequence). The CDR3 is CASSKILNGRKETQYF. The CDR3 nucleotides are TGTGCCAGCAGTAAGATCCTAAACGGGAGGAAAGAGACCCAGTACTTC.

The chain's CDR3 is CASSSVGIAGYEQYF. In DNA, the CDR3 is TGTGCCAGCAGCTCGGTCGGTATAGCGGGCTACGAGCAGTACTTC. The V call is TRBV5-4, the J call TRBJ2-4, with 7 nucleotides matching TRBD2. The closer fit of TRBJ2-7 to the DNA end suggests the J call may be wrong. Per germline, CDR1 SGHNT and CDR2 YYREEE (reference sequence). The length of the CDR3 is 15 residues.

In regard to this clonotype: At one end the junction does not follow the germline gene, possibly because of a read error. V gene TRBV6-2 or TRBV6-3 combines with J gene TRBJ2-4; 12 bases are shared with TRBD2. There are 17 residues in the CDR3. Per the germline V gene, CDR1 is MNHEY and CDR2 is SVGEGT. As DNA, the CDR3 is TGTGCCTGCAGTACTCATACTAGCGGGAGGACCAAAAACATTCAGTACTTC. Its protein is CACSTHTSGRTKNIQYF.

V gene TRBV5-1 combines with J gene TRBJ2-3, with 9 nucleotides matching TRBD2. Looked up from germline, CDR1 is SGHRS and CDR2 is YFSETQ. J was trimmed by 2 bases and V by 3 bases; bases with no gene match: 7. CDR3 length: 16 amino acids. The CDR3 DNA reads TGCGCCAGCAGCTCAACCCTAGCGGGACCCACAGATACGCAGTATTTT. Translation gives CASSSTLAGPTDTQYF.

This clonotype showed up just a few times. This chain joins TRBV11-2 and TRBJ2-1; D may be TRBD2 (6 bases). With 0 bases removed from V and 0 bases from J, the gap between germline ends came to 12 bases. Germline V gene sequence: CDR1 SGHAT, CDR2 FQNNGV. The CDR3 totals 17 residues. Written as DNA, the CDR3 is TGTGCCAGCAGCTTAGATCGCGTCGGGAGCTCCTACAATGAGCAGTTCTTC. Protein: CASSLDRVGSSYNEQFF.

The rearrangement joins TRBV29-1 to TRBJ2-1; possible D gene TRBD1, 6 bases. The DNA end is a closer match to TRBJ2-7, so the J assignment may be wrong. The V gene's germline CDR1 is SQVTM and CDR2 ANQGSEA. This CDR3 comprises 16 residues. The CDR3 region is CSVEGTGKSSYNEQYF. CDR3 nucleotides: TGCAGCGTTGAAGGAACAGGGAAAAGCTCCTACAATGAGCAGTACTTC.

The rearrangement uses TRBV5-1 and TRBJ2-5; D not resolved. This CDR3 contains 15 residues. The germline CDR1 and CDR2 sequences are SGHRS and YFSETQ. The V end lost 1 base, the J end lost 11 bases, and 21 bases lay between the germline ends. The CDR3 protein is CASSLSGNKGNEQYF. CDR3 DNA: TGCGCCAGCAGCTTGAGTGGCAATAAAGGAAATGAGCAGTACTTC.

The chain carries TRBV10-3 and TRBJ2-7; 9 positions agree with TRBD2. Germline CDR1 ENHRY, CDR2 SYGVKD. The ends lost 3 bases at V and 4 bases at J; junction bases unmatched: 10. This CDR3 comprises 16 residues. The CDR3 DNA sequence: TGTGCCATCAGTGATGTTTTGGCGGGAGGGCCTTACGAGCAGTACTTC. It encodes CAISDVLAGGPYEQYF.

The chain combines TRBV5-1 with TRBJ2-6; no firm D call. The CDR3 is made up of 14 amino acids. V was clipped by 3 bases and J by 4 bases, with 8 bases between them. Per the germline V gene, CDR1 is SGHRS and CDR2 is YFSETQ. This CDR3 reads CASSSQTGANVLTF. DNA of the CDR3: TGCGCCAGCAGCTCCCAGACGGGGGCCAACGTCCTGACTTTC.

The chain joins TRBV7-8 to TRBJ1-1; D unresolved. CDR3 size: 14 residues. Germline V gene lookup returns CDR1 SGHVS and CDR2 FQNEAQ. The V gene lost 2 bases and the J gene lost 10 bases, with 17 bases spanning the gap. The CDR3, as DNA: TGTGCCAGCAGCTTATCCCAATTACACACCGGAGCTTTCTTT. This codes for CASSLSQLHTGAFF.

This clonotype was detected only a few times. CDR3 residues: CATGTARTYEQYF. The CDR3 nucleotides read TGTGCCACGGGGACCGCCAGGACCTACGAGCAGTACTTC. The chain combines TRBV10-3 with TRBJ2-7; tentatively, D is TRBD1 or TRBD2 (5 bases each). CDR1 and CDR2 (germline): ENHRY, SYGVKD. This CDR3 spans 13 amino acids. The V end lost 10 bases, the J end lost 2 bases, and 15 bases lay between the germline ends.

The chain uses TRBV7-8 and TRBJ2-5; 8 bases are a match to TRBD2. This CDR3 has 15 amino acids. Per the germline V gene, CDR1 is SGHVS and CDR2 is FQNEAQ. J gave up 4 bases and V 5 bases, and 9 bases lay outside the gene matches. Here the CDR3 DNA reads TGTGCCAGCAGCCCTGGACTAGCTCGTCCAGAGACCCAGTACTTC. It translates to CASSPGLARPETQYF.

This clonotype has just a few counts. The chain joins TRBV7-2 to TRBJ2-5; possibly TRBD1 for D (6 bases). CDR3 size: 12 residues. Germline CDR1 is SGHTA and CDR2 is FQGNSA. The V and J ends lost 4 bases and 11 bases respectively, with 14 bases between them. The CDR3 DNA sequence: TGTGCCAGCAGCTCTCAGGGGTTCGGGCAGTACTTC. Translating it yields CASSSQGFGQYF.

There are a few counts of this clonotype. CDR3 in DNA: TGTGCCAGCAGTTGGGGACTAGCGGGAGATTCCCAAGAGACCCAGTACTTC. It specifies CASSWGLAGDSQETQYF. The V gene is TRBV28, the J gene TRBJ2-5, with 14 bases fitting TRBD2. Germline CDR1 and CDR2: MDHEN and SYDVKM. The CDR3 loop spans 17 amino acids. The trim removed 4 bases at V and 1 base at J, leaving 5 bases unmatched.

This clonotype was observed a handful of times. V gene TRBV7-2 combines with J gene TRBJ2-1; D is undetermined. This CDR3 region has 15 residues. Trimming cost V 0 bases and J 4 bases, with 10 bases left between them. Germline assignment: CDR1 SGHTA and CDR2 FQGNSA. The CDR3 reads CASSLAGNTYNEQFF. The CDR3 nucleotides are TGTGCCAGCAGCTTAGCGGGGAATACTTACAATGAGCAGTTCTTC.

This clonotype was observed a handful of times. The CDR3 loop reads CASSLALGPNTEAFF. The CDR3 DNA sequence: TGTGCCAGCAGCTTAGCATTGGGACCAAACACTGAAGCTTTCTTT. The chain joins TRBV7-2 to TRBJ1-1, with D tentatively TRBD1 (5 bases). Between the trimmed V and J ends, which lost 0 bases and 2 bases, there was a span of 10 bases. The CDR3 loop spans 15 amino acids. CDR1 and CDR2 from the germline V gene are SGHTA and FQGNSA. The variable domain in full, completed from reference TRBV7-2 and TRBJ1-1, reads GAGVSQSPSNKVTEKGKDVELRCDPISGHTALYWYRQSLGQGLEFLIYFQGNSAPDKSGLPSDRFSAERTGGSVSTLTIQRTQQEDSAVYLCASSLALGPNTEAFFGQGTRLTVV.

This sequence joins TRBV9 and TRBJ2-1, with D possibly being TRBD2 (6 bases). V shed 8 bases and J shed 5 bases, with 14 bases lying between them. The CDR3 totals 13 residues. CDR1 and CDR2 from the germline V gene are SGDLS and YYNGEE. The CDR3 DNA reads as TGTGCCAGTAAGAGCGGGTTCAACAATGAGCAGTTCTTC. It codes for CASKSGFNNEQFF.

This clonotype appeared a few times. The genes are TRBV6-1 and TRBJ1-2; no firm D call. There are 14 residues in the CDR3. From germline, CDR1 is MNHNS and CDR2 SASEGT. V dropped 0 bases and J dropped 1 base, with 6 bases sitting between them. CDR3 in DNA: TGTGCCAGCAGTGAAGCCGGGGATAACTATGGCTACACCTTC. Translating gives CASSEAGDNYGYTF.

This chain connects TRBV29-1 to TRBJ2-4, with 8 bases that match TRBD2. The tail of the sequence fits TRBJ2-7 better, so the J call may be wrong. This CDR3 spans 13 amino acids. CDR1 and CDR2 from the germline V gene are SQVTM and ANQGSEA. The CDR3 region has the DNA TGCAGCGTTGATCTCGGGAGGGGGTACGAGCAGTACTTC. This encodes CSVDLGRGYEQYF.

J is TRBJ2-1 and V is TRBV20-1; 8 nucleotides line up with TRBD1. The CDR3 spans 10 residues. CDR1 and CDR2 from the germline V gene are DFQATT and SNEGSKA (reference sequence). CDR3 region: CRAYGTGQFF. The CDR3 region has the DNA TGCAGGGCTTACGGGACAGGGCAGTTCTTC.

In this sample, this clonotype turned up a few times. The rearrangement joins TRBV9 to TRBJ2-3; TRBD2 matches at 7 bases. J gave up 10 bases and V 0 bases, and 8 bases lay outside the gene matches. Germline V CDR1 and CDR2: SGDLS, YYNGEE. This CDR3 is built from 14 residues. Here the CDR3 reads CASSVAGGDTAQYF. The CDR3 bases are TGTGCCAGCAGCGTAGCGGGGGGAGATACGGCGCAGTATTTT.